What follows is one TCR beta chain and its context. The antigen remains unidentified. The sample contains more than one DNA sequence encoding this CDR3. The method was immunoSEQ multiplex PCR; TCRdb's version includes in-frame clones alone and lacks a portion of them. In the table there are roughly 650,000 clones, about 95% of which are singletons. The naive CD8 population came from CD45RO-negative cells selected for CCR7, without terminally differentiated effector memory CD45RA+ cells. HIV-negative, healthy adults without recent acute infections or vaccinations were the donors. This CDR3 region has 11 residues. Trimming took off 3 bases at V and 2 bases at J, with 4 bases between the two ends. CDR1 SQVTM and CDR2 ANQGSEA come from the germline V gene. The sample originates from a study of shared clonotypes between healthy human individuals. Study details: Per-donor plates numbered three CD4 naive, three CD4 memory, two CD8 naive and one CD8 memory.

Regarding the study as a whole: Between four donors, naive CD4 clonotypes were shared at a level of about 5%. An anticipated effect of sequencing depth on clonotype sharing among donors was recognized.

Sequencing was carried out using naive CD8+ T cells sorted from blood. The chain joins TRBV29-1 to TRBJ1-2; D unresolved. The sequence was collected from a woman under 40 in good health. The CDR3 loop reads CSVDGNYGYTF. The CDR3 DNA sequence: TGCAGCGTTGATGGCAACTATGGCTACACCTTC.